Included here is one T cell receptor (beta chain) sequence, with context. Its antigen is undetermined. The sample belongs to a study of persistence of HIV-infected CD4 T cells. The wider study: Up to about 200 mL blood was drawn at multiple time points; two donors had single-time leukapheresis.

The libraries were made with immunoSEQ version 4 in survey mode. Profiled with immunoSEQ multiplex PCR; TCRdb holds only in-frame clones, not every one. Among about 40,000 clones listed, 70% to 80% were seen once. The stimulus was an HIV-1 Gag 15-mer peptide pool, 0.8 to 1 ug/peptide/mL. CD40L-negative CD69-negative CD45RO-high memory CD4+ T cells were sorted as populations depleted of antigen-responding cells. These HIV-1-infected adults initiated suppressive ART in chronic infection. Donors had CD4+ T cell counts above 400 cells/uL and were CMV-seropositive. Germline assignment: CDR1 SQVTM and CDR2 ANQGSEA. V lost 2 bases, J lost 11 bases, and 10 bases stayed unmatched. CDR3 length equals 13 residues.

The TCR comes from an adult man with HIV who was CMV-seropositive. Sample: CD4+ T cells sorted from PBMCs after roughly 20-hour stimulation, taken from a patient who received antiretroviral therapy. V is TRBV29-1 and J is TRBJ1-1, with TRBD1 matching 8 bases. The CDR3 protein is CSVENPGGLGAFF. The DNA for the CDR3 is TGCAGCGTTGAAAACCCAGGGGGCCTGGGGGCTTTCTTT.